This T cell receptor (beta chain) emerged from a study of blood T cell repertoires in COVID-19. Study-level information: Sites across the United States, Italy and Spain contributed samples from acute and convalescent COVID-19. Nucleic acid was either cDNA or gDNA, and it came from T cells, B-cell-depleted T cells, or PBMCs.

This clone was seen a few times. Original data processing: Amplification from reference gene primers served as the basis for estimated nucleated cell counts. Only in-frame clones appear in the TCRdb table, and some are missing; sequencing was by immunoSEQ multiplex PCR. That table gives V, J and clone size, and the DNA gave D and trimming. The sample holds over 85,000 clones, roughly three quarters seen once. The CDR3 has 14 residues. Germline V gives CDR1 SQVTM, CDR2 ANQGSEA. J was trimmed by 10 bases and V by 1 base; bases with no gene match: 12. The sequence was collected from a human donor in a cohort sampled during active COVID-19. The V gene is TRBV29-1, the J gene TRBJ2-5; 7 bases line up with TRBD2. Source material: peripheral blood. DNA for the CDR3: TGCAGCGTTGAAGGGGCACTCGGGGGGTTGGACCAGTACTTC. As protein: CSVEGALGGLDQYF.